Listed below are T cell receptor beta chains from one sample, sequenced in a study of shared clonotypes between healthy human individuals. Method: immunoSEQ multiplex PCR; TCRdb's copy keeps in-frame clones and lacks some. This table holds 1 million to 1.3 million clones, around 78% found once. Sequencing was carried out using memory CD4+ T cells from PBMCs. These receptors came from a man aged 18 to 30 in good health. Some clones in this sample may be carry-over from other donors' samples. CDR3s include the opening cysteine and the closing phenylalanine or tryptophan. The order of the fields is D gene, V gene, J gene, clone size, CDR3 protein, CDR3 DNA. D genes are given only for firm matches. Clone size appears in some rows only: once, few, many, or a class for an expanded clone.

D gene: TRBD1
V gene: TRBV28
J gene: TRBJ2-7
clone size: .
CDR3 protein: CASSALTGGVYEQYF
CDR3 DNA: TGTGCCAGCAGTGCCCTTACAGGGGGCGTCTACGAGCAGTACTTC

D gene: .
V gene: TRBV27
J gene: TRBJ2-5
clone size: .
CDR3 protein: CASSLELGPRETQYF
CDR3 DNA: TGTGCCAGCAGTTTGGAGCTCGGGCCAAGGGAGACCCAGTACTTC

D gene: .
V gene: TRBV19
J gene: TRBJ1-2
clone size: many
CDR3 protein: CASSIAGTYGYTF
CDR3 DNA: TGTGCCAGTAGTATTGCAGGGACCTATGGCTACACCTTC

D gene: TRBD1
V gene: TRBV4-3
J gene: TRBJ2-7
clone size: once
CDR3 protein: CASSRIRGPSYEQYF
CDR3 DNA: TGCGCCAGCAGCCGAATCAGGGGGCCCTCCTACGAGCAGTACTTC

D gene: .
V gene: TRBV18
J gene: TRBJ2-1
clone size: .
CDR3 protein: CASSRTAGVGYNEQFF
CDR3 DNA: TGTGCCAGCTCACGCACGGCGGGCGTAGGCTACAATGAGCAGTTCTTC

D gene: TRBD1
V gene: TRBV5-1
J gene: TRBJ2-4
clone size: once
CDR3 protein: CASSSTQGAKNIQYF
CDR3 DNA: TGCGCCAGCAGCTCGACACAGGGGGCCAAAAACATTCAGTACTTC

D gene: TRBD2
V gene: TRBV2
J gene: TRBJ2-1
clone size: .
CDR3 protein: CASTVLAGYEQFF
CDR3 DNA: TGTGCCAGCACCGTACTAGCGGGATATGAGCAGTTCTTC

D gene: TRBD2
V gene: TRBV2
J gene: TRBJ2-7
clone size: .
CDR3 protein: CASRASGYEQYF
CDR3 DNA: TGTGCCAGCAGAGCTAGCGGATACGAGCAGTACTTC

D gene: .
V gene: TRBV6-1
J gene: TRBJ2-7
clone size: .
CDR3 protein: CASTRTYEQYF
CDR3 DNA: TGTGCCAGCACCCGAACCTACGAGCAGTACTTC

D gene: .
V gene: TRBV15
J gene: TRBJ1-5
clone size: .
CDR3 protein: CATSSYFNQPQHF
CDR3 DNA: TGTGCCACCAGCAGTTATTTCAATCAGCCCCAGCATTTT

D gene: .
V gene: TRBV5-1
J gene: TRBJ1-2
clone size: .
CDR3 protein: CASSLFGVNGYTF
CDR3 DNA: TGCGCCAGCAGCTTGTTTGGGGTTAATGGCTACACCTTC

D gene: TRBD2
V gene: TRBV19
J gene: TRBJ2-7
clone size: .
CDR3 protein: CASSIGSSGSYEQYF
CDR3 DNA: TGTGCCAGTAGTATAGGGTCGAGCGGGAGTTACGAGCAGTACTTC

D gene: TRBD1
V gene: TRBV5-1
J gene: TRBJ1-1
clone size: .
CDR3 protein: CASSPAGGEIEAFF
CDR3 DNA: TGCGCCAGCAGCCCGGCAGGGGGAGAAATTGAAGCTTTCTTT

D gene: .
V gene: TRBV28
J gene: TRBJ2-3
clone size: .
CDR3 protein: CASSARTDTQYF
CDR3 DNA: TGTGCCAGCAGTGCACGCACAGATACGCAGTATTTT

D gene: TRBD1
V gene: TRBV5-6
J gene: TRBJ2-7
clone size: .
CDR3 protein: CASSLEQGDRGEQYF
CDR3 DNA: TGTGCCAGCAGCTTGGAACAGGGGGACCGGGGCGAGCAGTACTTC

D gene: .
V gene: TRBV29-1
J gene: TRBJ2-3
clone size: .
CDR3 protein: CSVGHIDTDTQYF
CDR3 DNA: TGCAGCGTGGGACATATAGACACAGATACGCAGTATTTT

D gene: .
V gene: TRBV30
J gene: TRBJ2-2
clone size: .
CDR3 protein: CAWSVEGEVADTGELFF
CDR3 DNA: TGTGCCTGGAGTGTAGAGGGGGAGGTCGCGGACACCGGGGAGCTGTTTTTT

D gene: .
V gene: TRBV9
J gene: TRBJ1-5
clone size: once
CDR3 protein: CASSGTGQSQPQHF
CDR3 DNA: TGTGCCAGCAGCGGGACGGGACAAAGTCAGCCCCAGCATTTT

D gene: .
V gene: TRBV6-5
J gene: TRBJ2-1
clone size: .
CDR3 protein: CASTRPGSNNEQFF
CDR3 DNA: TGTGCCAGCACAAGACCGGGATCAAACAATGAGCAGTTCTTC

D gene: TRBD2
V gene: TRBV6-5
J gene: TRBJ2-7
clone size: .
CDR3 protein: CASSFSGTSSYEQYF
CDR3 DNA: TGTGCCAGCAGTTTCTCCGGGACTAGCTCCTACGAGCAGTACTTC

D gene: TRBD1
V gene: TRBV7-2
J gene: TRBJ2-2
clone size: .
CDR3 protein: CASSLKGQGAGELFF
CDR3 DNA: TGTGCCAGCAGCTTAAAGGGACAGGGGGCCGGGGAGCTGTTTTTT

D gene: .
V gene: TRBV6-5
J gene: TRBJ1-1
clone size: .
CDR3 protein: CASSYLGGDTEAFF
CDR3 DNA: TGTGCCAGCAGTTACTTAGGGGGGGACACTGAAGCTTTCTTT

D gene: .
V gene: TRBV5-4
J gene: TRBJ2-7
clone size: .
CDR3 protein: CASSPPDRLYEQYF
CDR3 DNA: TGTGCCAGCAGCCCACCGGACAGACTCTACGAGCAGTACTTC

D gene: .
V gene: TRBV29-1
J gene: TRBJ2-5
clone size: .
CDR3 protein: CSVDKGGETQYF
CDR3 DNA: TGCAGCGTTGATAAGGGCGGAGAGACCCAGTACTTC

D gene: .
V gene: TRBV7-9
J gene: TRBJ2-5
clone size: .
CDR3 protein: CASSLVGGQQETQYF
CDR3 DNA: TGTGCCAGCAGCTTAGTGGGGGGACAGCAAGAGACCCAGTACTTC

D gene: .
V gene: TRBV9
J gene: TRBJ1-1
clone size: .
CDR3 protein: CASSVSGLNTEAFF
CDR3 DNA: TGTGCCAGCAGCGTATCGGGGTTGAACACTGAAGCTTTCTTT

D gene: .
V gene: TRBV7-9
J gene: TRBJ1-2
clone size: many
CDR3 protein: CASSSAYGYTF
CDR3 DNA: TGTGCCAGCAGCTCTGCCTATGGCTACACCTTC

D gene: .
V gene: TRBV6-5
J gene: TRBJ2-3
clone size: .
CDR3 protein: CASSAAGMGLGTQYF
CDR3 DNA: TGTGCCAGCAGCGCCGCAGGGATGGGCCTAGGGACGCAGTATTTT

D gene: .
V gene: TRBV28
J gene: TRBJ2-7
clone size: .
CDR3 protein: CASKGGLAYEQYF
CDR3 DNA: TGTGCCAGCAAGGGGGGACTCGCCTACGAGCAGTACTTC

D gene: .
V gene: TRBV6-1
J gene: TRBJ2-7
clone size: .
CDR3 protein: CASRRGRDISYEQYF
CDR3 DNA: TGTGCCAGCAGGAGAGGACGGGACATCTCCTACGAGCAGTACTTC

D gene: .
V gene: TRBV5-1
J gene: TRBJ1-2
clone size: .
CDR3 protein: CASSPLGAASGYTF
CDR3 DNA: TGCGCCAGCAGCCCACTCGGGGCAGCCAGCGGCTACACCTTC

D gene: TRBD1
V gene: TRBV5-1
J gene: TRBJ2-3
clone size: once
CDR3 protein: CASSPGTVTDTQYF
CDR3 DNA: TGCGCCAGCAGCCCCGGGACAGTTACAGATACGCAGTATTTT

D gene: .
V gene: TRBV5-3
J gene: TRBJ2-5
clone size: .
CDR3 protein: CARSPETQYF
CDR3 DNA: TGTGCCAGAAGCCCAGAGACCCAGTACTTC

D gene: .
V gene: TRBV7-9
J gene: TRBJ2-5
clone size: .
CDR3 protein: CASSPRSGGETQYF
CDR3 DNA: TGTGCCAGCAGCCCTCGATCGGGCGGAGAGACCCAGTACTTC

D gene: TRBD1
V gene: TRBV2
J gene: TRBJ2-5
clone size: .
CDR3 protein: CASSDRDRETQYF
CDR3 DNA: TGTGCCAGCAGTGATCGGGACAGAGAGACCCAGTACTTC

D gene: TRBD1
V gene: TRBV4-2
J gene: TRBJ2-7
clone size: .
CDR3 protein: CASSPGTGTSHEQYF
CDR3 DNA: TGTGCCAGCAGCCCTGGGACAGGAACTTCCCACGAGCAGTACTTC

D gene: .
V gene: TRBV7-8
J gene: TRBJ2-7
clone size: many
CDR3 protein: CASSLVTVVDHNEQYF
CDR3 DNA: TGTGCCAGCAGCTTAGTAACCGTAGTTGATCACAACGAGCAGTACTTC

D gene: TRBD1
V gene: TRBV29-1
J gene: TRBJ2-2
clone size: .
CDR3 protein: CSFGTGQTGELFF
CDR3 DNA: TGCAGCTTTGGGACAGGGCAAACCGGGGAGCTGTTTTTT

D gene: .
V gene: TRBV9
J gene: TRBJ2-2
clone size: .
CDR3 protein: CASSVASPLGGELFF
CDR3 DNA: TGTGCCAGCAGCGTAGCTTCTCCCCTGGGCGGGGAGCTGTTTTTT

D gene: TRBD1
V gene: TRBV2
J gene: TRBJ2-2
clone size: .
CDR3 protein: CASSGGQRTGELFF
CDR3 DNA: TGTGCCAGCAGTGGGGGACAGCGCACCGGGGAGCTGTTTTTT

D gene: .
V gene: TRBV19
J gene: TRBJ1-1
clone size: .
CDR3 protein: CASSIDRDRGGAFF
CDR3 DNA: TGTGCCAGTAGTATAGATCGGGACCGAGGTGGAGCTTTCTTT

D gene: TRBD2
V gene: TRBV19
J gene: TRBJ2-1
clone size: .
CDR3 protein: CASMREGAGVNEQFF
CDR3 DNA: TGTGCCAGTATGCGCGAGGGAGCGGGAGTCAATGAGCAGTTCTTC

D gene: TRBD1
V gene: TRBV20-1
J gene: TRBJ1-1
clone size: .
CDR3 protein: CSADRGAEAFF
CDR3 DNA: TGCAGTGCGGACAGGGGAGCTGAAGCTTTCTTT

D gene: .
V gene: TRBV11-3
J gene: TRBJ2-1
clone size: .
CDR3 protein: CASSLATNSYNEQFF
CDR3 DNA: TGTGCCAGCAGCTTAGCGACAAACTCCTACAATGAGCAGTTCTTC

D gene: TRBD1
V gene: TRBV7-9
J gene: TRBJ2-7
clone size: .
CDR3 protein: CASSGGQSSYEQYF
CDR3 DNA: TGTGCCAGCAGCGGGGGACAGAGCTCCTACGAGCAGTACTTC

D gene: .
V gene: TRBV28
J gene: TRBJ1-5
clone size: .
CDR3 protein: CASVSPNQPQHF
CDR3 DNA: TGTGCCAGCGTCAGCCCTAATCAGCCCCAGCATTTT

D gene: TRBD1
V gene: TRBV7-2
J gene: TRBJ2-7
clone size: once
CDR3 protein: CASSSYRGLAYEQYF
CDR3 DNA: TGTGCCAGCAGCTCTTACAGGGGGCTAGCCTACGAGCAGTACTTC

D gene: .
V gene: TRBV4-1
J gene: TRBJ1-3
clone size: once
CDR3 protein: CASSQDGRVSGNTIYF
CDR3 DNA: TGCGCCAGCAGCCAAGATGGGAGGGTCTCTGGAAACACCATATATTTT

D gene: TRBD2
V gene: TRBV19
J gene: TRBJ2-5
clone size: .
CDR3 protein: CASSTGLAGETQYF
CDR3 DNA: TGTGCCAGTAGTACCGGACTAGCGGGAGAGACCCAGTACTTC